This T cell receptor beta chain was recorded in a study of T cell repertoires in cytomegalovirus infection (dated by TCRdb to between 2019 and 2020). Looking at the study overall: Because public TCR beta signatures pointed to carriage of CMV infection together with the matching HLA type, the HLA type of each donor mattered for the analysis. The paper as a whole reports these results and caveats: Carriers of CMV infection plus the relevant HLA type were discriminated by the cumulative frequency of public TCR beta family members in the study cohort and in an independent roughly 340-donor cohort. In the ex vivo response, HLA-C-restricted CMV-specific TCR beta clonotypes were dominant, and in two of eight donors the single most frequent clonotype came from this HLA-C-restricted group.

The sequencer listed for this sample is Illumina HiSeq 1500. TCRdb reran the public reads through fastp at Q25 and MiXCR, keeping productive beta chains. Every entry covers one CDR3 protein and lists the most common genes and DNA from its rows. This sample has almost 550,000 distinct CDR3 sequences in its table, and approximately 15% of those were observed once. Roughly a quarter of the sample is in the top ten clones. On this clonotype: What antigen it recognizes has not been identified. The junction does not match germline at one end; this may be a read error.

The CDR3 runs 16 residues from the cysteine to the phenylalanine. Just CDR3 DNA is preserved here, 48 bases in frame from base 1. Taken from the germline V gene (reference sequence), the CDR1 and CDR2 loops are MNHNY and SVGAGI. Source material: CD8+ T cells from PBMCs. This receptor was taken from a human donor in good health (CMV status not recorded). Some clones in this sample may be carry-over from other donors' samples. Recombination joined TRBV6-6 with TRBJ1-3, with TRBD1 as a weak D call on 6 bases. The nucleotide sequence is TGTGCCAGCAGGACCGACAGCCGAGGGGGAGGAAACACCTTATATTTT. Its translation reads: CASRTDSRGGGNTLYF.